A selection of T cell receptor beta chains follows, all from one sample in a study of tumor-infiltrating lymphocytes in primary liver carcinoma. TCRdb reanalysed the multiplex PCR reads using MiXCR and keeps one entry per CDR3 protein. The sample records 52,000 or so distinct CDR3 sequences, 65% to 85% being singletons. The sequenced material came from liver tumor tissue from sampling region 5. These receptor sequences come from a man between 35 and 55 years old with primary liver carcinoma and hepatitis B virus infection. CDR3s include the opening cysteine and the closing phenylalanine or tryptophan. A D gene is named only where the DNA matches it firmly. The size of a clone is reported for some rows only, either as once, few or many, or as a class for expanded clones.

TRBV6-5,17,TRBJ2-1,TRBD2,NA,CACRKSSGRGGYNEQFF,TGTGCCTGCAGAAAATCTAGCGGGAGGGGGGGGTACAATGAGCAGTTCTTC
TRBV7-9,18,TRBJ2-5,NA,NA,CAISYLDPPARPQETQYF,TGTGCCATCAGCTACCTGGACCCCCCGGCGAGACCACAAGAGACCCAGTACTTC
TRBV10-3,13,TRBJ2-5,NA,once,CATAWGSQETQYF,TGTGCCACAGCCTGGGGCAGCCAAGAGACCCAGTATTTC
TRBV6-5,15,TRBJ2-7,TRBD2,NA,CASSHRAGASYNQYF,TGTGCCAGCAGCCACCGGGCGGGAGCTTCCTACAATCAGTACTTC
TRBV4-1,15,TRBJ2-1,TRBD2,once,CARSPLSGIHNEQFF,TGCGCCAGGAGCCCTCTTAGCGGGATTCACAACGAGCAGTTCTTC
TRBV11-2,14,TRBJ2-7,NA,NA,CSSSLAQVVHKQYF,TGTTCCAGCAGCTTAGCTCAGGTCGTCCACAAGCAATACTTC
TRBV5-1,15,TRBJ2-5,TRBD1,NA,CASRAQGGSKETQYF,TGCGCTAGCCGCGCACAGGGGGGCTCGAAGGAGACCCAGTACTTC
TRBV30,13,TRBJ2-7,NA,NA,CAWGGGRAYEKYF,TGTGCCTGGGGTGGAGGCAGGGCCTACGAGAAGTACTTC
TRBV2,13,TRBJ1-1,NA,once,CVTATAPNTEAFF,TGTGTCACCGCAACGGCCCCGAACACTGAAGCTTTCTTT
TRBV6-5,16,TRBJ1-2,NA,NA,CASCYSLITVTYGYTF,TGTGCCAGCTGTTACTCTCTTATTACAGTGACATATGGCTACACCTTC
TRBV5-1,13,TRBJ2-1,NA,many,CASSEVINNEQFF,TGCGCCAGCAGCGAGGTAATCAACAATGAGCAGTTCTTC